These T cell receptor beta chains were read from a single sample in a study of cytomegalovirus exposure and HLA in healthy donors. Only in-frame clones appear in the TCRdb table, and some are missing; sequencing was by immunoSEQ multiplex PCR. Its table records 45,000 to 60,000 clones. Sample: PBMCs. These receptors were collected from a male donor in good health and CMV-seronegative. CDR3s include the opening cysteine and the closing phenylalanine or tryptophan. Fields, in order: D gene, CDR3 length, J gene, V gene, CDR3 DNA, CDR3 protein. The D gene is left open where the match is weak.

D gene: TRBD1
CDR3 length: 15
J gene: TRBJ2-1
V gene: TRBV4-3
CDR3 DNA: TGCGCCAGCAGCCAACCGGGACAGGCTGTGGATGAGCAGTTCTTC
CDR3 protein: CASSQPGQAVDEQFF

D gene: TRBD1
CDR3 length: 15
J gene: TRBJ1-4
V gene: TRBV6-6
CDR3 DNA: TGTGCCAGCAGTTACTCGGACAGGGGGAATGAAAAACTGTTTTTT
CDR3 protein: CASSYSDRGNEKLFF

D gene: TRBD1
CDR3 length: 14
J gene: TRBJ2-2
V gene: TRBV5-1
CDR3 DNA: TGCGCCAGCAGCATATCACAGGGGACCGGGGAGCTGTTTTTT
CDR3 protein: CASSISQGTGELFF

D gene: NA
CDR3 length: 18
J gene: TRBJ2-6
V gene: TRBV9
CDR3 DNA: TGTGCCAGCAGCGTAGAAATGCTGATCGGCTCTGGGGCCAACGTCCTGACTTTC
CDR3 protein: CASSVEMLIGSGANVLTF

D gene: NA
CDR3 length: 13
J gene: TRBJ2-7
V gene: TRBV6-6
CDR3 DNA: TGTGCCAGCAGCCTCGGACGGGTTAGCGAGCAGTACTTC
CDR3 protein: CASSLGRVSEQYF

D gene: NA
CDR3 length: 14
J gene: TRBJ2-5
V gene: TRBV5-1
CDR3 DNA: TGCGCCAGCAGCTTCGGGACACAACAAGAGACCCAGTACTTC
CDR3 protein: CASSFGTQQETQYF

D gene: TRBD2
CDR3 length: 16
J gene: TRBJ2-3
V gene: TRBV5-1
CDR3 DNA: TGCGCCAGCAGCTTCGGGCTAGCGGGAGACACAGATACGCAGTATTTT
CDR3 protein: CASSFGLAGDTDTQYF

D gene: NA
CDR3 length: 14
J gene: TRBJ2-7
V gene: TRBV7-3
CDR3 DNA: TGTGCCAGCAGCCCGACCCCGGAGGTCCACGAGCAGTACTTC
CDR3 protein: CASSPTPEVHEQYF

D gene: TRBD2
CDR3 length: 15
J gene: TRBJ2-7
V gene: TRBV28
CDR3 DNA: TGTGCCAGCAGTTTACTGCTAGCGGGGACATACGAGCAGTACTTC
CDR3 protein: CASSLLLAGTYEQYF

D gene: TRBD1
CDR3 length: 14
J gene: TRBJ1-2
V gene: TRBV7-2
CDR3 DNA: TGTGCCAGCAGCCCTAGGGACAGGGCGGATGGCTACACCTTT
CDR3 protein: CASSPRDRADGYTF

D gene: TRBD1
CDR3 length: 16
J gene: TRBJ1-2
V gene: TRBV25-1
CDR3 DNA: TGTGCCAGCAGTGAAGAGTGGGGACAGGGACGTTATGGCTACACCTTC
CDR3 protein: CASSEEWGQGRYGYTF

D gene: TRBD2
CDR3 length: 16
J gene: TRBJ2-1
V gene: TRBV4-3
CDR3 DNA: TGCGCCAGCAGCCAAGAGGAGGGGAGCGGGGGGTGGGAGCAGTTCTTC
CDR3 protein: CASSQEEGSGGWEQFF

D gene: TRBD2
CDR3 length: 14
J gene: TRBJ2-3
V gene: TRBV11-2
CDR3 DNA: TGTGCCAGCAGCTTGGGACTAGTGGCAGATACGCAGTATTTT
CDR3 protein: CASSLGLVADTQYF

D gene: TRBD1
CDR3 length: 18
J gene: TRBJ1-6
V gene: TRBV28
CDR3 DNA: TGTGCCAGCAGTTTGTGGGACAGGGGGCATGAGGATAATTCACCCCTCCACTTT
CDR3 protein: CASSLWDRGHEDNSPLHF

D gene: NA
CDR3 length: 10
J gene: TRBJ1-2
V gene: TRBV20-1
CDR3 DNA: TGCAGTGCCCCAGATTATGGCTACACCTTC
CDR3 protein: CSAPDYGYTF

D gene: NA
CDR3 length: 14
J gene: TRBJ2-2
V gene: TRBV9
CDR3 DNA: TGTGCCAGCAGCCCCCAATTTGAGGCCGGGGAGCTGTTTTTT
CDR3 protein: CASSPQFEAGELFF